These 3 T cell receptor beta chains originate from one sample sequenced in a study of CD8+ T cells in alopecia areata. Extracted RNA was reverse transcribed into cDNA, the sequencing template. Sequencing was performed with immunoSEQ multiplex PCR; in TCRdb, only in-frame clones are kept and a portion is missing. In the table there are over 50,000 clones, 40% to 50% of which are singletons. The material was CD8+ T cells sorted from blood, obtained at week 0. These TCRs come from a human donor with alopecia areata.

This clone appeared once. The V gene is TRBV5-1, the J gene TRBJ1-1; 7 bases are shared with TRBD1. Germline loops: CDR1 SGHRS, CDR2 YFSETQ. The V gene end was trimmed by 0 bases and the J gene end by 4 bases; junction bases not matched to a gene: 3. CDR3 length: 14 amino acids. CDR3 amino acids: CASSLGGGFTEAFF. Here the CDR3 DNA reads TGCGCCAGCAGCTTGGGAGGGGGCTTCACTGAAGCTTTCTTT.

This clone was detected a few times. The V and J genes are TRBV18 and TRBJ2-7; D may be TRBD2 (6 bases). Germline V gene lookup returns CDR1 KGHSH and CDR2 LQKENI. CDR3 length equals 18 residues. V lost 1 base and J 7 bases, leaving 26 bases between the germline ends. The CDR3 DNA reads as TGTGCCAGCTCACCACAAGATCCCCCGGCGGGAACCTCCTGGGAGCAGTACTTC. It yields the protein CASSPQDPPAGTSWEQYF.

This clone was seen more than once but under ten times. The J gene is TRBJ1-5, the V gene TRBV27; D is unclear. CDR3 length: 14 amino acids. Trimming left V 8 bases short and J 5 bases short, with 16 bases between. The germline V gene encodes CDR1 MNHEY and CDR2 SMNVEV (reference sequence). CDR3 loop: CASAPTGVYQPQHF. CDR3 in DNA: TGTGCCAGCGCTCCGACCGGGGTGTATCAGCCCCAGCATTTT.